This is a list of T cell receptor beta chains from one sample in a study of T cell repertoires in cytomegalovirus infection. These receptors' targets are unknown. MiXCR, run by TCRdb on the reads, gives a single entry per CDR3 protein. The sample holds hundreds of thousands of distinct CDR3 sequences, roughly 33% seen once. Sequencing used cultured PBMCs, obtained from culture after CMV antigen stimulation. Receptor source: a human donor in good health (CMV status not recorded). Some clones in this sample may be carry-over from other donors' samples. CDR3s leave out the opening cysteine and the closing phenylalanine or tryptophan. Fields, in order: D gene, V gene, J gene, CDR3 protein. The D gene is left open where the match is weak.

d_gene: .; v_gene: TRBV2; j_gene: TRBJ2-1; CDR3aa: ASSEFGGSYNEQF
d_gene: TRBD2; v_gene: TRBV7-2; j_gene: TRBJ2-5; CDR3aa: ASSTGLAGTTQY
d_gene: .; v_gene: TRBV6-1; j_gene: TRBJ2-7; CDR3aa: ATDPLPRELREQY
d_gene: .; v_gene: TRBV19; j_gene: TRBJ2-5; CDR3aa: ASSITGKETQY
d_gene: .; v_gene: TRBV12-3/TRBV12-4; j_gene: TRBJ2-4; CDR3aa: ASSGLESAKNIQY
d_gene: .; v_gene: TRBV2; j_gene: TRBJ2-3; CDR3aa: ASSEAPRLDTQY
d_gene: .; v_gene: TRBV7-9; j_gene: TRBJ1-2; CDR3aa: ASSLAWRNYGYT
d_gene: TRBD1; v_gene: TRBV28; j_gene: TRBJ2-7; CDR3aa: ASRLPGGTYEQY
d_gene: TRBD2; v_gene: TRBV28; j_gene: TRBJ2-1; CDR3aa: ASSLSRGDYNEQL
d_gene: .; v_gene: TRBV6-1; j_gene: TRBJ2-2; CDR3aa: ASIGRRGTNTGELF
d_gene: .; v_gene: TRBV5-1; j_gene: TRBJ1-1; CDR3aa: ASSPSGHPNTEAF
d_gene: .; v_gene: TRBV10-3; j_gene: TRBJ1-2; CDR3aa: ATTTAEDGYT
d_gene: .; v_gene: TRBV7-9; j_gene: TRBJ2-3; CDR3aa: ASSLRHSTDTQY
d_gene: .; v_gene: TRBV6-2/TRBV6-3; j_gene: TRBJ1-1; CDR3aa: ASSYPVSPNTEAF
d_gene: .; v_gene: TRBV7-8; j_gene: TRBJ2-5; CDR3aa: ASSLEGWETQY
d_gene: TRBD1; v_gene: TRBV4-2; j_gene: TRBJ1-2; CDR3aa: ASSQPRAGGTGYT
d_gene: .; v_gene: TRBV6-2/TRBV6-3; j_gene: TRBJ2-5; CDR3aa: ASTRDSGVGTQY
d_gene: TRBD2; v_gene: TRBV6-2/TRBV6-3; j_gene: TRBJ2-1; CDR3aa: ASRPTGTSGRAWNEQF
d_gene: .; v_gene: TRBV2; j_gene: TRBJ1-5; CDR3aa: ASSEGTQVFQPQH
d_gene: .; v_gene: TRBV6-1; j_gene: TRBJ1-3; CDR3aa: ASSEAPGSGNTIY
d_gene: .; v_gene: TRBV6-6; j_gene: TRBJ1-1; CDR3aa: ASSYNEGLNTEAF
d_gene: .; v_gene: TRBV6-1; j_gene: TRBJ1-1; CDR3aa: ASSEINSNTEAF
d_gene: .; v_gene: TRBV5-4; j_gene: TRBJ2-3; CDR3aa: ASSDQGPNTQY
d_gene: TRBD1; v_gene: TRBV7-2; j_gene: TRBJ1-1; CDR3aa: ASRQPGQGSEAF
d_gene: .; v_gene: TRBV7-2; j_gene: TRBJ1-1; CDR3aa: VSSLRRQVNTEAF
d_gene: .; v_gene: TRBV4-3; j_gene: TRBJ2-5; CDR3aa: ASSQDLRGTYRTQY
d_gene: .; v_gene: TRBV6-2/TRBV6-3; j_gene: TRBJ1-2; CDR3aa: ASSYDTLGYT
d_gene: .; v_gene: TRBV10-3; j_gene: TRBJ1-2; CDR3aa: AISENEEANYGYT
d_gene: .; v_gene: TRBV7-8; j_gene: TRBJ2-3; CDR3aa: ASSFSSSTDTQY
d_gene: TRBD1; v_gene: TRBV29-1; j_gene: TRBJ2-5; CDR3aa: SVPTGGAETQY
d_gene: TRBD1; v_gene: TRBV7-2; j_gene: TRBJ2-5; CDR3aa: ASSLTGQGPGTQY